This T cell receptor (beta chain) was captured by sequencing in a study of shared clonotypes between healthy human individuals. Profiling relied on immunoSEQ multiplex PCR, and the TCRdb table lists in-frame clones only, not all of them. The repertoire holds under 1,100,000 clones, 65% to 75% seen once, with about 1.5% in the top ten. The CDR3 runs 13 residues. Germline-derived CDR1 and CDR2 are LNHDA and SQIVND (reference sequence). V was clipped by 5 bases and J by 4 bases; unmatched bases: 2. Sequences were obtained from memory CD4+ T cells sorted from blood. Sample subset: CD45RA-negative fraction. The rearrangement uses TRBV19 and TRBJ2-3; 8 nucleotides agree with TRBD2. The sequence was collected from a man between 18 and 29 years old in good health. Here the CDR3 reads CASSRGGADTQYF. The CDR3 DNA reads TGTGCCAGTAGTCGGGGGGGCGCAGATACGCAGTATTTT.